The 18 T cell receptor beta chains below come from one sample, sequenced in a study of post-analysis software for immune sequencing data. Findings and caveats of the study: TRBV segments more frequent in patients than in controls numbered roughly 5 and included TRBV5-6, TRBV5-1 and TRBV20-1.

These receptors' antigens are unknown. Libraries were made from TCR beta cDNA, and they carried unique molecular identifiers. MiXCR was run by TCRdb on the PCR reads, yielding one entry per CDR3 protein. Here the sample spans about 500,000 distinct CDR3 sequences, nearly 45% being singletons. The sequenced sample consisted of blood. Receptor source: a girl under 18 with multiple sclerosis.

The chain carries TRBV4-3 and TRBJ2-5, with D tentatively TRBD2 (6 bases). The CDR3 is 15 residues long. V lost 3 bases, J lost 5 bases, and 16 bases lay in between. Per the germline V gene, CDR1 is LGHNA and CDR2 is YSLEER. Written as DNA, the CDR3 is TGCGCCAGCAGCCACGGGACTGCGGGGATTGAGACCCAGTACTTC. It is translated as CASSHGTAGIETQYF.

The rearrangement uses TRBV12-3 or TRBV12-4 and TRBJ1-2; the match to TRBD1 covers 7 bases. Trimming at V came to 3 bases and at J to 4 bases, leaving 5 bases not matched to a gene. The CDR3 is 14 amino acids. The CDR3 is CASSFDSGGYGYTF. CDR3 DNA sequence: TGTGCCAGCAGTTTCGACTCAGGGGGCTATGGCTACACCTTC.

V is TRBV10-2 and J is TRBJ1-1, with D tentatively TRBD1 (5 bases). There are 15 residues in the CDR3. The V and J ends lost 7 bases and 0 bases respectively, with 15 bases between them. The germline V gene has CDR1 WSHSY and CDR2 SAAADI. CDR3 amino acids: CASKMSGGVNTEAFF. The CDR3, as DNA: TGCGCCAGCAAAATGTCGGGAGGGGTGAACACTGAAGCTTTCTTT.

This clonotype appeared a single time. Here the CDR3 DNA reads TGCGCCAGCAGCTTTCCAGGTTTTGGTGAAAAACTGTTTTTT. The encoded protein is CASSFPGFGEKLFF. The rearrangement links TRBV5-1 to TRBJ1-4; no clear D. Trimming pared 2 bases from V and 7 bases from J, leaving 12 bases between. CDR3 length: 14 amino acids. CDR1 and CDR2 (germline): SGHRS, YFSETQ.

This sequence joins TRBV9 and TRBJ2-6; D ambiguous. This CDR3 has 15 amino acids. V gave up 1 base and J gave up 0 bases, with 5 bases separating them. CDR1 is SGDLS, CDR2 YYNGEE, per germline. CDR3 residues: CASSVKHSGANVLTF. CDR3 coding DNA: TGTGCCAGCAGCGTAAAACACTCTGGGGCCAACGTCCTGACTTTC.

Turning to this clonotype: A read error is possible here, since a much larger clone lies one base away. In DNA form, the CDR3 reads TGCAGCGTTGTCTTCTCCTACGGGCAGTACTTC. This gives the protein CSVVFSYGQYF. J is TRBJ2-7 and V is TRBV29-1; the D is unclear. This CDR3 spans 11 amino acids. Germline V gene lookup returns CDR1 SQVTM and CDR2 ANQGSEA.

The chain links TRBV10-3 to TRBJ2-1; TRBD1 aligns across 12 bases. After removal of 5 bases from V and 8 bases from J, the junction contained 7 bases not matched to a gene. Germline loops: CDR1 ENHRY, CDR2 SYGVKD. CDR3 length: 15 amino acids. This CDR3 is CAISWGQGALDEQFF. CDR3 sequence (DNA): TGTGCCATCAGTTGGGGACAGGGGGCATTGGATGAGCAGTTCTTC.

This chain connects TRBV10-3 to TRBJ1-3; no firm D call. This CDR3 has 15 amino acids. The V end was cut by 10 bases, the J end by 4 bases, with 20 bases between. CDR1 ENHRY and CDR2 SYGVKD come from the germline V gene. The CDR3 DNA reads TGTGCCACTACCAACTCTTTAGCGTACGGAAACACCATATATTTT. Amino acid sequence: CATTNSLAYGNTIYF.

The chain joins TRBV28 to TRBJ1-1; a possible D gene is TRBD1 (6 bases). The germline V gene has CDR1 MDHEN and CDR2 SYDVKM. The CDR3 has 14 amino acids. V gave up 5 bases and J gave up 0 bases, with 10 bases separating them. The CDR3 is CASSKDRLNTEAFF. The CDR3 nucleotides read TGTGCCAGCAGTAAAGACAGGTTGAACACTGAAGCTTTCTTT.

This clonotype came up a few times. The V call is TRBV5-1, the J call TRBJ2-1, with a tentative D call TRBD2 (5 bases). This CDR3 has 16 amino acids. V dropped 0 bases and J dropped 0 bases, with 10 bases sitting between them. CDR1 and CDR2 (germline): SGHRS, YFSETQ. CDR3 bases: TGCGCCAGCAGCTTGGTGATAGCGAACTCCTACAATGAGCAGTTCTTC. It specifies CASSLVIANSYNEQFF.

This clonotype was counted a few times. The chain uses TRBV5-1 and TRBJ2-1; TRBD1 agrees at 9 bases. The CDR3 length is 17 residues. Germline CDR1 and CDR2: SGHRS and YFSETQ. V was clipped by 2 bases and J by 2 bases; unmatched bases: 8. DNA of the CDR3: TGCGCCAGCAGCTTCATCTCCGGGACAGGGCCCTACAATGAGCAGTTCTTC. Translated, it gives CASSFISGTGPYNEQFF.

There are a few counts of this clonotype. The chain carries TRBV20-1 and TRBJ2-1, with 7 bases fitting TRBD2. The V gene's germline CDR1 is DFQATT and CDR2 SNEGSKA (reference sequence). The CDR3 totals 14 residues. Losses at the gene ends were 6 bases for V and 5 bases for J; bases not matched to a gene: 10. The DNA for the CDR3 is TGCAGTGCCACTAGGGGAGGGCAGGACAATGAGCAGTTCTTC. This codes for CSATRGGQDNEQFF.

The rearrangement uses TRBV20-1 and TRBJ2-3; no clear D. Between the trimmed V and J ends, which lost 1 base and 0 bases, there was a span of 11 bases. The CDR3 has 15 residues. CDR1 DFQATT and CDR2 SNEGSKA come from the germline V gene (reference sequence). In nucleotides, the CDR3 is TGCAGTGCTAGAGCGGCGTCCTCTAGCACAGATACGCAGTATTTT. It translates to CSARAASSSTDTQYF.

The sample holds a few counts of this clonotype. This chain connects TRBV6-1 to TRBJ1-2; the D gene is possibly TRBD1 (6 bases). Germline CDR1 MNHNS, CDR2 SASEGT. Trimming cost V 6 bases and J 7 bases, with 27 bases left between them. The CDR3 contains 17 residues. The CDR3 DNA reads TGTGCCAGCAGCCATAGTATCCCTTATCCAGGGGACTCTGGCTACACCTTC. It specifies CASSHSIPYPGDSGYTF.

This clonotype has a handful of counts. The junction differs from germline at one of its ends, possibly a read error. The gene calls are TRBV3-1 and TRBJ2-1, with TRBD1 identical over 9 bases. The CDR3 runs to 16 residues. Germline-derived CDR1 and CDR2 are LGHDT and YNNKEL (reference sequence). CDR3 loop: CASSPSPGQGDNAQFF. The DNA of the CDR3 is TGTGCCAGCAGCCCTTCTCCGGGACAGGGTGACAATGCGCAGTTCTTC.

In its sample, this clonotype was seen a few times. The chain links TRBV6-5 to TRBJ2-7, with D perhaps TRBD2 (6 bases). The V and J ends lost 11 bases and 2 bases respectively, with 16 bases between them. CDR3 length equals 13 residues. Germline CDR1 reads MNHEY; CDR2 reads SVGAGI. This CDR3 is CAAGSSATYEQYF. The CDR3 region has the DNA TGTGCCGCGGGGAGTAGCGCAACCTACGAGCAGTACTTC.

This clonotype was observed once. V gene TRBV15 combines with J gene TRBJ2-4; D is possibly TRBD2 (5 bases). TRBJ2-7 matches the DNA end more closely, so the J call is doubtful. Germline assignment: CDR1 LNHNV and CDR2 YYDKDF (reference sequence). The CDR3 loop spans 15 amino acids. This CDR3 reads CATSRDRGIAYEQYF. The CDR3 region has the DNA TGTGCCACCAGCAGAGATCGAGGGATAGCCTACGAGCAGTACTTC.

The V and J genes are TRBV6-5 and TRBJ2-3, with TRBD2 matching 7 bases. Germline trimming cut 4 bases from V and 2 bases from J; bases unmatched to any gene: 3. The length of the CDR3 is 14 residues. Germline CDR1 and CDR2: MNHEY and SVGAGI. CDR3 residues: CASSSLALTDTQYF. The CDR3 DNA follows: TGTGCCAGCAGTTCACTAGCGCTCACAGATACGCAGTATTTT.